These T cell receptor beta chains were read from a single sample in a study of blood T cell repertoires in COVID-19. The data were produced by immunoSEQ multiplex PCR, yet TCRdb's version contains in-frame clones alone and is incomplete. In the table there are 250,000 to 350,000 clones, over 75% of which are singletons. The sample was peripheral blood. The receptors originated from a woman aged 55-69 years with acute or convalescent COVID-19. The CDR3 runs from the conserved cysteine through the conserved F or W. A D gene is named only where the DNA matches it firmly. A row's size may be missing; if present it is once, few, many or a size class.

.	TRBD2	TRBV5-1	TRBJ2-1	TGCGCCAGCCAGACTAGCAGCTCCTACAATGAGCAGTTCTTC	CASQTSSSYNEQFF
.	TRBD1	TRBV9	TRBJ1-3	TGTGCCAGCAGCCCGGGACAGGGGGCGATCTCTGGAAACACCATATATTTT	CASSPGQGAISGNTIYF
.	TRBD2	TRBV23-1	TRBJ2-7	TGCGCCAGCAGCCAGTTAGCGGGAGGCTCCTACGAGCAGTACTTC	CASSQLAGGSYEQYF
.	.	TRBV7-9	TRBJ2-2	TGTGCCAGCTGGGCACCCACCGGGGAGCTGTTTTTT	CASWAPTGELFF
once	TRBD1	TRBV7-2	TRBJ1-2	TGTGCCAGCAGCCCGTCGACAGGGGGCTTGGGTGGCTACACCTTC	CASSPSTGGLGGYTF
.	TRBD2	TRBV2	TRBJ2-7	TGTGCCGGGGGGGATAAATACGAGCAGTACTTC	CAGGDKYEQYF
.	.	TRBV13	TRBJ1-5	TGTGCCAGCAGCTCGTCGGATGGGGCGAGCCATCAGCCCCAGCATTTT	CASSSSDGASHQPQHF
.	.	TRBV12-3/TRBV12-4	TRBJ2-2	TGTGCCAGCAGTTGGGACAACCCCGGGGAGCTGTTTTTT	CASSWDNPGELFF
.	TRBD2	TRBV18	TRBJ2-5	TGTGCCAGCTCACCCCTCGGAGCGGGGGCCACCGAGACCCAGTACTTC	CASSPLGAGATETQYF
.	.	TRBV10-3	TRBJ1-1	TGTGCCATCAGTGAAACTACTAACACTGAAGCTTTCTTT	CAISETTNTEAFF
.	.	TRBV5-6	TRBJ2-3	TGTGCCAGCAGCCGTACTAAAAGCACAGATACGCAGTATTTT	CASSRTKSTDTQYF
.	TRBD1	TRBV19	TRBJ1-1	TGTGCCAGTAGTTCCCTCCAGGGGGTGAACACTGAAGCTTTCTTT	CASSSLQGVNTEAFF
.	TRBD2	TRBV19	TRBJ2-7	TGTGCCAGTAGTATGGGCGGGAGCCGGTCGGGGATCTACGAGCAGTACTTC	CASSMGGSRSGIYEQYF
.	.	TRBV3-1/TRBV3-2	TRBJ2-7	TGTGCCAGCAGCCAAGGTGACCCGGGAACCACCTACGAGCAGTACTTC	CASSQGDPGTTYEQYF
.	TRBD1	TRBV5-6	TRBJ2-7	TGTGCCAGCGGACAGGGGCTCATATCCTACGAGCAGTACTTC	CASGQGLISYEQYF
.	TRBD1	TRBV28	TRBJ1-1	TGTGCCAGCAGTTACAGGGGCAGGGGCGCTGAAGCTTTCTTT	CASSYRGRGAEAFF
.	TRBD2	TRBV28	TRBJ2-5	TGTGCCAGCAAGGGATGGCAGACTAGCGGCCAAGAGACCCAGTACTTC	CASKGWQTSGQETQYF
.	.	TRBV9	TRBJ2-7	TGTGCCAGCAGCGACACCGACAGCTCCTACGAGCAGTACTTC	CASSDTDSSYEQYF
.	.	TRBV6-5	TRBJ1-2	TGTGCCACACATCGGTCGGAGGGCTACACCTTC	CATHRSEGYTF
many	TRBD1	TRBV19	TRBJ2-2	TGTGCCAGTAGCCGGCGGACAGGGGGCACCGGGGAGCTGTTTTTT	CASSRRTGGTGELFF
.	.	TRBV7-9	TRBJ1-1	TGTGCCAGCAGCGTAACAGGAGTCCCGAACACTGAAGCTTTCTTT	CASSVTGVPNTEAFF
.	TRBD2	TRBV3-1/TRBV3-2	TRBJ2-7	TGTGCCAGCAGCCTATATTTAGTGGGCAAGTCAGCGGGAGGAAGACACGAGCAGTACTTC	CASSLYLVGKSAGGRHEQYF
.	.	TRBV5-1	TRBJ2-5	TGCGCCAGCAGCTCTGACAGGTCGCGAGAGACCCAGTACTTC	CASSSDRSRETQYF
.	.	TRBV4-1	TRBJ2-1	TGCGCCAGCAGCCTTTTCGCGGGGCCCTACAATGAGCAGTTCTTC	CASSLFAGPYNEQFF
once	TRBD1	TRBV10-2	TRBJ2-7	TGCGCCAGCACCGAGGACAGGAGGTCTTCCTACGAGCAGTACTTC	CASTEDRRSSYEQYF
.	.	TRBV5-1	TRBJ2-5	TGCGCCAGCAGCTTGGGTAGCTTTCAAGAGACCCAGTACTTC	CASSLGSFQETQYF
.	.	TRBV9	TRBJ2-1	TGTGCCAGCAGCGTAGCGGGAGCCTCCTACAATGAGCAGTTCTTC	CASSVAGASYNEQFF
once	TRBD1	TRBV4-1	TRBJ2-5	TGCGCCAGCAGCCAACCTGACAGGGACCAAGAGACCCAGTACTTC	CASSQPDRDQETQYF
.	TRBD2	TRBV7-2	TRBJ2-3	TGTGCCAGCAGCTCCCGGGCGGGGGGGGATACGCAGTATTTT	CASSSRAGGDTQYF
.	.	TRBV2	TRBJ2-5	TGTGCCAGCAGTGAAACATTCGGGACAACGATTACCGCGAAAGTACAAGAGACCCAGTACTTC	CASSETFGTTITAKVQETQYF
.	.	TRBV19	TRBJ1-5	TGTGCCAGTAGTATATCGGAGAGGCCCCAGCATTTT	CASSISERPQHF
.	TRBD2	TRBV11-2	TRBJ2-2	TGTGCCAGCAGCTTGGGGACTAGCGGGAGGCTTGTCACCGGGGAGCTGTTTTTT	CASSLGTSGRLVTGELFF
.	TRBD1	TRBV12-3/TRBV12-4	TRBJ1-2	TGTGCCAGCACCGACAGGGTCTATGGCTACACCTTC	CASTDRVYGYTF
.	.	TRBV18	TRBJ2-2	TGTGCCAGCTCAAGCGGTCGGAACACCGGGGAGCTGTTTTTT	CASSSGRNTGELFF
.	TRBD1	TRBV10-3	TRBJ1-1	TGTGCCATCAGATTGGGACAGGGCTACACTGAAGCTTTCTTT	CAIRLGQGYTEAFF
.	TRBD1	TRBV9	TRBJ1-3	TGTGCCAGCAGCGTGGAGGGGGCTTTTGGAAACACCATATATTTT	CASSVEGAFGNTIYF
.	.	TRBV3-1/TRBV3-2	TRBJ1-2	TGTGCCAGCAGCCAAGGAACCTCTCTACCCTATGGCTACACCTTC	CASSQGTSLPYGYTF
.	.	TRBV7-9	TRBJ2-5	TGTGCCAGCAGCTTAGACGGGGAGACCCAGTACTTC	CASSLDGETQYF
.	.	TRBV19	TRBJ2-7	TGTGCCAGTAGTATAGCAGCGAAATCTTACGAGCAGTACTTC	CASSIAAKSYEQYF
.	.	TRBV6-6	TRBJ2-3	TGTGCCAGCAGTTACAGGTGGGAGGCAGATACGCAGTATTTT	CASSYRWEADTQYF
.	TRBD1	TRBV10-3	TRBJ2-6	TGTGCCATCAGACAGGGGGCTGGGGCCAACGTCCTGACTTTC	CAIRQGAGANVLTF
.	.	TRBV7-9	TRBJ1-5	TGTGCCAGCAGCTTAGATGGTCAGGGCAATCAGCCCCAGCATTTT	CASSLDGQGNQPQHF
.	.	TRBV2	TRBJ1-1	TGTGCCAGCAGTGAACTGGGGGGTTTGGCTTTCTTT	CASSELGGLAFF
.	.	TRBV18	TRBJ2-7	TGTGCCAGCTCACCAGCACCGGGACAAGGGCCACCCTACGAGCAGTACTTC	CASSPAPGQGPPYEQYF
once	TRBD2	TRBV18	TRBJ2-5	TGTGCCAGCTCGCCCGGACTAGCGGGAGTGAGAGGAGAGACCCAGTACTTC	CASSPGLAGVRGETQYF
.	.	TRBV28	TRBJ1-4	TGTGCCAGCACCGACTTAGACAGGAATGAAAAACTGTTTTTT	CASTDLDRNEKLFF
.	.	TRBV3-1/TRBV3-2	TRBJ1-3	TGTGCCAGCAGCCAAGTACACCGCTCTGGAAACACCATATATTTT	CASSQVHRSGNTIYF
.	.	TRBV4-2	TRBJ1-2	TGTGCCAGCAGCCAAGAATTACTGAACTATGGCTACACCTTC	CASSQELLNYGYTF